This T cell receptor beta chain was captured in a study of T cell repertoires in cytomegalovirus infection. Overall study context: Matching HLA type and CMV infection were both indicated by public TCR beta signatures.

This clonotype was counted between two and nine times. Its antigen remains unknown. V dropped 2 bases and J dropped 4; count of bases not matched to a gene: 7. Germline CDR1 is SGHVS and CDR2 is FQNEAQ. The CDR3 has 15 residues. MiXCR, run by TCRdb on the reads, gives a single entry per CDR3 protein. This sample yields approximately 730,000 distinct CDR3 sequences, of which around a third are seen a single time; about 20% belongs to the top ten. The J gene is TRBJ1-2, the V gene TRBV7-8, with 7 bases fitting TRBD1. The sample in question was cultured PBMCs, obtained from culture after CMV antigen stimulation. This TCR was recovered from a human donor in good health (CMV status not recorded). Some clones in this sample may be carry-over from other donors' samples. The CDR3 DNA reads TGTGCCAGCAGCTTAAGGGGGCACATCTCCTATGGCTACACCTTC. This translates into CASSLRGHISYGYTF. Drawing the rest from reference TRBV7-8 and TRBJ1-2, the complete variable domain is GAGVSQSPRYKVAKRGQDVALRCDPISGHVSLFWYQQALGQGPEFLTYFQNEAQLDKSGLPSDRFFAERPEGSVSTLKIQRTQQEDSAVYLCASSLRGHISYGYTFGSGTRLTVV.